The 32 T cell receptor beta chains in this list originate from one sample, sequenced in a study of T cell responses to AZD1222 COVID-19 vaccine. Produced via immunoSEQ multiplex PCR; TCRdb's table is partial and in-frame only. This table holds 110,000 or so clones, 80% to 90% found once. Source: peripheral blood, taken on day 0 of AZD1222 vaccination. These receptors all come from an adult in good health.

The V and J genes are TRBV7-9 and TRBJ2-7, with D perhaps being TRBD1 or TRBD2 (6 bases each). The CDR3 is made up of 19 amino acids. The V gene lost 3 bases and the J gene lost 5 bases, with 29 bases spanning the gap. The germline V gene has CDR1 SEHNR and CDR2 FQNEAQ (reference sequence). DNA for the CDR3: TGTGCCAGCAGCTTGATTAGGGGGGCCGGCGGACTGAGTATCCACGAGCAGTACTTC. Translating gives CASSLIRGAGGLSIHEQYF.

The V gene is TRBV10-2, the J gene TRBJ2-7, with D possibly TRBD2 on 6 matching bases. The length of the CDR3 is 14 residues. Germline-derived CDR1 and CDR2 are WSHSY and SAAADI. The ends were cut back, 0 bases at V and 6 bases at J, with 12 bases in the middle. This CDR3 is CASSESSRGGEQYF. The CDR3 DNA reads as TGCGCCAGCAGTGAGTCCTCTAGGGGAGGCGAGCAGTACTTC.

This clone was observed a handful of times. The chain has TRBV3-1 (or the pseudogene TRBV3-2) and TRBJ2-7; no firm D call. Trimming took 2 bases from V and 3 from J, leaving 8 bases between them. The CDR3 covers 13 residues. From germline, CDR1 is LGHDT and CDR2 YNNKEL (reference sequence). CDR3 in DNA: TGTGCCAGCAGCCAACCGGACGGCTACGAGCAGTACTTC. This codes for CASSQPDGYEQYF.

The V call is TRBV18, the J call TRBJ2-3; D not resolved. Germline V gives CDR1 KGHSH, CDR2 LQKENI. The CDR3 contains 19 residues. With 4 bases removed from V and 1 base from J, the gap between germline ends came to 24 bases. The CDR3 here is CASSLRWAPNNFGTDTQYF. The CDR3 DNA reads TGTGCCAGCTCACTGCGATGGGCGCCGAACAATTTCGGCACAGATACGCAGTATTTT.

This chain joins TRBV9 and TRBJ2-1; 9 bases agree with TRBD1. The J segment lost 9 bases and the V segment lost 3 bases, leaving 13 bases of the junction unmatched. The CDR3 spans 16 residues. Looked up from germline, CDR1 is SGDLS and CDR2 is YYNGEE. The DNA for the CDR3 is TGTGCCAGCAGCGCGGGGCGGAGGACAGGGGAGCGTGAGCAGTTCTTC. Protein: CASSAGRRTGEREQFF. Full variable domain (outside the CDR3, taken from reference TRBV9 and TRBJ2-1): DSGVTQTPKHLITATGQRVTLRCSPRSGDLSVYWYQQSLDQGLQFLIQYYNGEERAKGNILERFSAQQFPDLHSELNLSSLELGDSALYFCASSAGRRTGEREQFFGPGTRLTVL.

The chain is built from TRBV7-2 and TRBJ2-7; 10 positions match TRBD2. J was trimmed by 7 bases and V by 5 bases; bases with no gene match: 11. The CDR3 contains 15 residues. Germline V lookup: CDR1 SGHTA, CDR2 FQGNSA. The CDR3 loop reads CASSEGLAGGREQYF. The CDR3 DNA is TGTGCCAGCAGCGAAGGTTTAGCGGGAGGTAGGGAGCAGTACTTC. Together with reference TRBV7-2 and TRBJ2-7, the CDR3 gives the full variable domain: GAGVSQSPSNKVTEKGKDVELRCDPISGHTALYWYRQSLGQGLEFLIYFQGNSAPDKSGLPSDRFSAERTGGSVSTLTIQRTQQEDSAVYLCASSEGLAGGREQYFGPGTRLTVT.

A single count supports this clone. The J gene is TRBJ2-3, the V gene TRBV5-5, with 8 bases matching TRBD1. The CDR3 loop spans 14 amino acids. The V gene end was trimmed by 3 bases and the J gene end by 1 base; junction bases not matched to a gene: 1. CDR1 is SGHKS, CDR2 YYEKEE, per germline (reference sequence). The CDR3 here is CASSSQGGTDTQYF. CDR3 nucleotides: TGTGCCAGCAGCTCACAGGGGGGCACAGATACGCAGTATTTT.

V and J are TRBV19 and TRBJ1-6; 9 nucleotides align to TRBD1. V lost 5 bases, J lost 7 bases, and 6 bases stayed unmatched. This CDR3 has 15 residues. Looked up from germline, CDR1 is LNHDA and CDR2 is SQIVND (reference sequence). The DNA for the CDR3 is TGTGCCAGTAGTGCAACCGGGACAGGGAATTCACCCCTCCACTTT. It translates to CASSATGTGNSPLHF.

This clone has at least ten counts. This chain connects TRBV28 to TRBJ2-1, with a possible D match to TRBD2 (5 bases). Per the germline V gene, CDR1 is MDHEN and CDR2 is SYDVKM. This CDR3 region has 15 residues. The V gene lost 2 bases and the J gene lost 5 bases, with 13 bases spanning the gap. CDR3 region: CASSLPEEVDNEQFF. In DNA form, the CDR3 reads TGTGCCAGCAGTTTACCTGAGGAGGTTGACAATGAGCAGTTCTTC.

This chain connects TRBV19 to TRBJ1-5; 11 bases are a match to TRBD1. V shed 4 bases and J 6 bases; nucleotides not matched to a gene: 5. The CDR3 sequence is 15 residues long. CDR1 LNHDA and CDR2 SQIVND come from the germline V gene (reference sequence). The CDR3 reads CASSKSGTGGQPQHF. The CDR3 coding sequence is TGTGCCAGTAGTAAGTCCGGGACAGGGGGTCAGCCCCAGCATTTT. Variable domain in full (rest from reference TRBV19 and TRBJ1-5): DGGITQSPKYLFRKEGQNVTLSCEQNLNHDAMYWYRQDPGQGLRLIYYSQIVNDFQKGDIAEGYSVSREKKESFPLTVTSAQKNPTAFYLCASSKSGTGGQPQHFGDGTRLSIL.

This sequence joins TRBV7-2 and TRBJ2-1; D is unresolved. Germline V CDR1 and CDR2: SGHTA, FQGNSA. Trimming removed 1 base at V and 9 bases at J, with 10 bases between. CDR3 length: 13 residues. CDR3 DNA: TGTGCCAGCAGCTTAGGGCCCTCAAGTGAGCAGTTCTTC. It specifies CASSLGPSSEQFF. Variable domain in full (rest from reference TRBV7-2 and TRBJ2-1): GAGVSQSPSNKVTEKGKDVELRCDPISGHTALYWYRQSLGQGLEFLIYFQGNSAPDKSGLPSDRFSAERTGGSVSTLTIQRTQQEDSAVYLCASSLGPSSEQFFGPGTRLTVL.

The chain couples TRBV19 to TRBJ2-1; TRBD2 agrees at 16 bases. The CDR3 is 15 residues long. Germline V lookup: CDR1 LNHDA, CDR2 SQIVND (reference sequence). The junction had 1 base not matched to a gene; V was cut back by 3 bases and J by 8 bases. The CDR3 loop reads CASSMGLAGGDEQFF. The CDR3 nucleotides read TGTGCCAGTAGTATGGGACTAGCGGGAGGGGATGAGCAGTTCTTC.

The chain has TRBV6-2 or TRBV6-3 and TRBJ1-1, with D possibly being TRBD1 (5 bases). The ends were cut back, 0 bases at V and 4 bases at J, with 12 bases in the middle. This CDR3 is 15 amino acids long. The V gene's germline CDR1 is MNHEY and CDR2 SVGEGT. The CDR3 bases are TGTGCCAGCAGTTACTCGAGCGTAGGGGCCACTGAAGCTTTCTTT. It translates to CASSYSSVGATEAFF.

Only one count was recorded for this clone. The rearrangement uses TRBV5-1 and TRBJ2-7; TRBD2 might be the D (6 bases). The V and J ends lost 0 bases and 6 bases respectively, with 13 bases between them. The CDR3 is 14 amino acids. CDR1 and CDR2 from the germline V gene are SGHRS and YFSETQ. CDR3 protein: CASSLGLDRSEQYF. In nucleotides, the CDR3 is TGCGCCAGCAGCTTGGGACTAGATCGGTCCGAGCAGTACTTC.

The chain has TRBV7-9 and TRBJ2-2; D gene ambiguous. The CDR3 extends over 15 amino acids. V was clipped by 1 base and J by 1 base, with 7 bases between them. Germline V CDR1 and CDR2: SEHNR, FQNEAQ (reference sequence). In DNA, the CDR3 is TGTGCCAGCAGCTTAGAATCCGGGAACACCGGGGAGCTGTTTTTT. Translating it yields CASSLESGNTGELFF.

DNA for the CDR3: TGTGCCACCTCCGGATTGGGGGAGCTGTTTTTT. Its protein product is CATSGLGELFF. The chain uses TRBV19 and TRBJ2-2; no definite D call. CDR3 size: 11 residues. V shed 10 bases and J shed 8 bases, with 11 bases lying between them. CDR1 is LNHDA and CDR2 is SQIVND in the germline V gene (reference sequence).

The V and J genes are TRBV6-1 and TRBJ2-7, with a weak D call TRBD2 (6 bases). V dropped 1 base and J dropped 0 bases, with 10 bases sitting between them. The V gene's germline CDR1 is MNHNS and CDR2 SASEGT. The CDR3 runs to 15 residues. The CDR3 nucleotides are TGTGCCAGCAGTGAAGGAGCTAGCGCCTCCTACGAGCAGTACTTC. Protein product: CASSEGASASYEQYF.

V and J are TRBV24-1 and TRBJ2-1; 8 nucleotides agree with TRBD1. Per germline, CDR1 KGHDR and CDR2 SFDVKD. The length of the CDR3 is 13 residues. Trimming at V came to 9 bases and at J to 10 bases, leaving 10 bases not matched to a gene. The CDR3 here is CATSGTGLGEQFF. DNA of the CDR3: TGTGCCACCTCCGGGACAGGTTTGGGCGAGCAGTTCTTC.

CDR3 sequence reads: CASSGGTRLGSYNEQFF. In DNA form, the CDR3 reads TGTGCCAGCAGCGGTGGGACTAGACTGGGATCCTACAATGAGCAGTTCTTC. This rearrangement joins TRBV5-4 to TRBJ2-1; 8 bases are a match to TRBD2. This CDR3 has 17 residues. V shed 4 bases, J shed 1 base, and the junction held 10 bases outside the gene matches. From germline, CDR1 is SGHNT and CDR2 YYREEE (reference sequence).

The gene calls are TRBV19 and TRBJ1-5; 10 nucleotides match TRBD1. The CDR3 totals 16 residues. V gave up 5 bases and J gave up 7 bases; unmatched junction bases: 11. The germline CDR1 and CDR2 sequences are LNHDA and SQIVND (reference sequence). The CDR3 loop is CASSSKDRGSGQPQHF. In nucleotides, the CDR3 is TGTGCCAGTAGTTCCAAGGACAGGGGGTCGGGACAGCCCCAGCATTTT.

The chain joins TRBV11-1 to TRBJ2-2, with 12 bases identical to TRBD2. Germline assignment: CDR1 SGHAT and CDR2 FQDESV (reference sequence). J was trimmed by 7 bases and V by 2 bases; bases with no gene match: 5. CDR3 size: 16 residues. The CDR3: CASSLNLAGGRGELFF. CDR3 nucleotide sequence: TGTGCCAGCAGCTTAAACCTAGCGGGAGGGCGCGGGGAGCTGTTTTTT.

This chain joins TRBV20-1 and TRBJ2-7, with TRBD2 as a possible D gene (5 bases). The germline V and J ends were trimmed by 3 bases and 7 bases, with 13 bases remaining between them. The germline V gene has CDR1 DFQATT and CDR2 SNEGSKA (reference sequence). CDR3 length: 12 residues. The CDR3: CSASILAREQYF. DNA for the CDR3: TGCAGTGCTAGTATCCTAGCAAGGGAGCAGTACTTC.

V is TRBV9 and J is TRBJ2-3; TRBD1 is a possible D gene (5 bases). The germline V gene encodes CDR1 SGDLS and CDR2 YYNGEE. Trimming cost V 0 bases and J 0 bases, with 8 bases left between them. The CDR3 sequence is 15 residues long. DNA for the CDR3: TGTGCCAGCAGCGTAGTAACAGGTAGCACAGATACGCAGTATTTT. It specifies CASSVVTGSTDTQYF.

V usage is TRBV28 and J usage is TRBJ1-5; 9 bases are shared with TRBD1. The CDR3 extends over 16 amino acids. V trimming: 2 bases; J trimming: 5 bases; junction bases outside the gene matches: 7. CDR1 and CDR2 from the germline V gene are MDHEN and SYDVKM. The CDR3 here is CASSLQGQGYDQPQHF. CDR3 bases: TGTGCCAGCAGTTTACAGGGACAGGGTTACGATCAGCCCCAGCATTTT.

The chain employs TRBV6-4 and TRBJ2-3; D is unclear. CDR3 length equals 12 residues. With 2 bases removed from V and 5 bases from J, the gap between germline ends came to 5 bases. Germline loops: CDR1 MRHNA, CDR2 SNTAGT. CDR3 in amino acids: CASSDRGDTQYF. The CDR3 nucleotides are TGTGCCAGCAGTGACCGTGGAGATACGCAGTATTTT.

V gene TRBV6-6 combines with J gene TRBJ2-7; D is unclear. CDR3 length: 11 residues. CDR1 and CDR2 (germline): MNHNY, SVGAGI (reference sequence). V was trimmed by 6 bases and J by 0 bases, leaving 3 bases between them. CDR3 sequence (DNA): TGTGCCAGCAGGAGCTCCTACGAGCAGTACTTC. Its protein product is CASRSSYEQYF.

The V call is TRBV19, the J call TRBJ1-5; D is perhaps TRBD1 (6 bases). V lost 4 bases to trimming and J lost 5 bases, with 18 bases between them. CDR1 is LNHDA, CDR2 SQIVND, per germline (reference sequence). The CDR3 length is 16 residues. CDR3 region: CASSTAQGVSYQPQHF. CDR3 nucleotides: TGTGCCAGTAGTACCGCACAGGGTGTAAGCTATCAGCCCCAGCATTTT.

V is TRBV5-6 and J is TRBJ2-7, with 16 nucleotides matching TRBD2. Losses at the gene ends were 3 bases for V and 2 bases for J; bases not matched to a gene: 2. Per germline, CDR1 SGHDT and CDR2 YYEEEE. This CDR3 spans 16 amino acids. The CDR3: CASSSGTSGRAYEQYF. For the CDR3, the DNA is TGTGCCAGCAGCTCTGGGACTAGCGGGAGGGCCTACGAGCAGTACTTC.

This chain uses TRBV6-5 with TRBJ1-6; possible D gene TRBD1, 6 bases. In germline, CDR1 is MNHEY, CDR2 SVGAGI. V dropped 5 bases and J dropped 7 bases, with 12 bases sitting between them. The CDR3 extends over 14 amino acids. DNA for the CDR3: TGTGCCAGCAGTCTTCAGCAGGGGAATTCACCCCTCCACTTT. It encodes CASSLQQGNSPLHF.

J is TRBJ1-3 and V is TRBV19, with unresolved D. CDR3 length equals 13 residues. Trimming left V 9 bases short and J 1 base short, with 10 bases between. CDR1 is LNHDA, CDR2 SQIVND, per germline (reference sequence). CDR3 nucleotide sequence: TGTGCCAGCACCTGGGCGTCTGGAAACACCATATATTTT. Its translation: CASTWASGNTIYF.

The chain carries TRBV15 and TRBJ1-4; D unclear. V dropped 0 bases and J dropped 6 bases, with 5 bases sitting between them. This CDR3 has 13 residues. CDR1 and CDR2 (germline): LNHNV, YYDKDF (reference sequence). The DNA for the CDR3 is TGTGCCACCAGCAGAGATGGTCATGAAAAACTGTTTTTT. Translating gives CATSRDGHEKLFF.

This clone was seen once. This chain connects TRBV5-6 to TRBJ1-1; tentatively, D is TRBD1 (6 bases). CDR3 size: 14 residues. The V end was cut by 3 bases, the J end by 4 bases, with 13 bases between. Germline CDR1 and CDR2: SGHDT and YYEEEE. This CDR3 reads CASSYNREGTEAFF. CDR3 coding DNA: TGTGCCAGCAGCTATAACAGGGAAGGCACTGAAGCTTTCTTT.